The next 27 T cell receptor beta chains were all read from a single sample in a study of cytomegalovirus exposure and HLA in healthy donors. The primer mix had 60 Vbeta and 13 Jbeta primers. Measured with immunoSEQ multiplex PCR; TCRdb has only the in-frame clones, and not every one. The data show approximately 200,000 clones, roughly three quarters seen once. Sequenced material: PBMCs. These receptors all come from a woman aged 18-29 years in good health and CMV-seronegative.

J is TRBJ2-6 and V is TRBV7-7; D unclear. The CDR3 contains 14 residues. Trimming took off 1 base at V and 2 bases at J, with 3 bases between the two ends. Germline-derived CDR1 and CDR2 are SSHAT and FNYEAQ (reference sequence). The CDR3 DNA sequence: TGTGCCAGCAGCTTAGGGCCTGGGGCCAACGTCCTGACTTTC. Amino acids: CASSLGPGANVLTF.

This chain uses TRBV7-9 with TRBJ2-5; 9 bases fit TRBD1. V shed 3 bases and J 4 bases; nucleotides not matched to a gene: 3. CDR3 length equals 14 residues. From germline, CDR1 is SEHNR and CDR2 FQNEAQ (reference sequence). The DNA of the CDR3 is TGTGCCAGCAGCTTGGACAGGGGCGGAGAGACCCAGTACTTC. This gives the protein CASSLDRGGETQYF.

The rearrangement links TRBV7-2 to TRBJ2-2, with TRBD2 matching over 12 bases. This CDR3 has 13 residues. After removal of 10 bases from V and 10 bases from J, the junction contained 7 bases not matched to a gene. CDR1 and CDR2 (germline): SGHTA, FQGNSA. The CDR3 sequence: CATGTSGLSELFF. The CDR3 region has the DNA TGTGCCACTGGGACTAGCGGGTTGTCGGAGCTGTTTTTT.

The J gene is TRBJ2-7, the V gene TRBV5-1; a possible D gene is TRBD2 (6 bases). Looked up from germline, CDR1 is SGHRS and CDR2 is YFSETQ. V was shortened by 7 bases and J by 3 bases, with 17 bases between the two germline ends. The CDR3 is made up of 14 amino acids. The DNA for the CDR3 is TGCGCCAGCCGCTCCACGGGGACTGACTACGAGCAGTACTTC. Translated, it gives CASRSTGTDYEQYF.

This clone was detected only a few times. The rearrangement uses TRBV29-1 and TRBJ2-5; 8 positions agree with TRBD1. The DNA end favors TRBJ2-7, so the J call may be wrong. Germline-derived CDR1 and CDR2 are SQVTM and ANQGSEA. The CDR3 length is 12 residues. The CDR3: CSARQGSDEQYF. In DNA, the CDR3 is TGCAGCGCACGACAGGGGTCGGACGAGCAGTACTTC.

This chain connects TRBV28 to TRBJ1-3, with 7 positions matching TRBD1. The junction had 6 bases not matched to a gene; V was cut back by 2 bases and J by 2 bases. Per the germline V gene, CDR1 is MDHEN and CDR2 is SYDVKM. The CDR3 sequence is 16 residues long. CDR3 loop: CASSLPLRGPGNTIYF. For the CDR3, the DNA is TGTGCCAGCAGTTTACCTCTTAGGGGGCCTGGAAACACCATATATTTT.

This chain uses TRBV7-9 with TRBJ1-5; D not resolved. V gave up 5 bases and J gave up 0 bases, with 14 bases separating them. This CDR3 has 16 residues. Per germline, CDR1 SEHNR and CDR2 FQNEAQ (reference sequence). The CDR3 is CASSGGGQTSNQPQHF. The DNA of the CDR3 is TGTGCCAGCAGCGGCGGAGGGCAGACTAGCAATCAGCCCCAGCATTTT.

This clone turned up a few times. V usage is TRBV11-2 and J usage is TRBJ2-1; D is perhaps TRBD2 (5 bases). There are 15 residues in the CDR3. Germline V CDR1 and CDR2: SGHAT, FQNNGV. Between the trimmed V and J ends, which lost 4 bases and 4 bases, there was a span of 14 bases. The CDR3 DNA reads TGTGCCAGCAGCTCCCTAGCTAGGGCTTACAATGAGCAGTTCTTC. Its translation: CASSSLARAYNEQFF.

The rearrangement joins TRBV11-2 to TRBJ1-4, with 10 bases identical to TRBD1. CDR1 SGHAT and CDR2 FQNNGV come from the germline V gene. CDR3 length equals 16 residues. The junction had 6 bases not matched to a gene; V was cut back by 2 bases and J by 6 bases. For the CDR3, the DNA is TGTGCCAGCAGCTTATCCCCCGGACAGGGGGATGAAAAACTGTTTTTT. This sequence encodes CASSLSPGQGDEKLFF.

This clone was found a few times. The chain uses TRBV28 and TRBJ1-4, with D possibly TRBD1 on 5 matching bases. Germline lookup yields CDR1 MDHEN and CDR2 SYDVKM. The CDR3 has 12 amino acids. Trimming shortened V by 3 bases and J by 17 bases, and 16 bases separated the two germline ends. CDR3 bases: TGTGCCAGCAGTTTTGGGTCGGGGGATGGTTTTTTT. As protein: CASSFGSGDGFF.

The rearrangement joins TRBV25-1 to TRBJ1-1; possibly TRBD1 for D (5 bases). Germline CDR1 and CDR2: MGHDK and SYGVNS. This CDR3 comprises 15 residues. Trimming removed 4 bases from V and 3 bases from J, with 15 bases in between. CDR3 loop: CASSAAGLGDTEAFF. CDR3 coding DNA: TGTGCCAGCAGTGCCGCAGGGCTTGGGGACACTGAAGCTTTCTTT.

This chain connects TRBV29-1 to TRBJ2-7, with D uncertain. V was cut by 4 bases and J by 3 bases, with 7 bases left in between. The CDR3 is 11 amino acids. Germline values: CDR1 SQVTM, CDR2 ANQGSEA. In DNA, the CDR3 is TGCAGCGTTGTCCAGGACTACGAGCAGTACTTC. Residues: CSVVQDYEQYF.

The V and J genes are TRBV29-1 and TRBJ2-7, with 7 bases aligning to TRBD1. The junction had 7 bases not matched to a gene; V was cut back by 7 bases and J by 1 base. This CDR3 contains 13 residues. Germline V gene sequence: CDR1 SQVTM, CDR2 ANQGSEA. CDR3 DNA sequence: TGCAGCGGAACAGGGGATGGGTCCTACGAGCAGTACTTC. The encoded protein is CSGTGDGSYEQYF.

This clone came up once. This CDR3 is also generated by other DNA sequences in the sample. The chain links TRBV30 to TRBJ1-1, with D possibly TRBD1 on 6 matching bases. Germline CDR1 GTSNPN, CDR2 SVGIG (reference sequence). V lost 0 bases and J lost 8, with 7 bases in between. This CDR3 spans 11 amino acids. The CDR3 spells CAWSVGGEAFF. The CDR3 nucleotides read TGTGCCTGGAGTGTAGGGGGAGAAGCTTTCTTT.

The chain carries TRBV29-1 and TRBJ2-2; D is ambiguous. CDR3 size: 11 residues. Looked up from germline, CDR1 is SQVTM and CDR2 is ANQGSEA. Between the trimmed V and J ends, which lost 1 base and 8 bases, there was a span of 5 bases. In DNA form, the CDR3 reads TGCAGCGTTGAAGGGGCGGGGGAGCTGTTTTTT. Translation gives CSVEGAGELFF.

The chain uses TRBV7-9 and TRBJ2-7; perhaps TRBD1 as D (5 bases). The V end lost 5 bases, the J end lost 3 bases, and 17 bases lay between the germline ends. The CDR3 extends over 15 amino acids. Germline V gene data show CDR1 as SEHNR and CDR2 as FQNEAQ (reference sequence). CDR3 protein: CASSVNRPGRYEQYF. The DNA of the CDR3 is TGTGCCAGCAGCGTGAATCGGCCAGGGCGCTACGAGCAGTACTTC.

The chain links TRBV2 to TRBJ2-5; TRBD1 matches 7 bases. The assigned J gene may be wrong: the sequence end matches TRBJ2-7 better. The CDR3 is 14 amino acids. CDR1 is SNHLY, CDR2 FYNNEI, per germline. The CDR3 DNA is TGTGCCAGCAATCGAAAGGGGGCGCGGTACGAGCAGTACTTC. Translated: CASNRKGARYEQYF.

The CDR3 loop reads CASSLNINTGELFF. CDR3 DNA sequence: TGTGCCAGCAGCTTGAACATCAACACCGGGGAGCTGTTTTTT. The rearrangement links TRBV5-5 to TRBJ2-2; the D is unclear. CDR3 length equals 14 residues. V lost 1 base and J 2 bases, leaving 6 bases between the germline ends. Germline V gene sequence: CDR1 SGHKS, CDR2 YYEKEE (reference sequence).

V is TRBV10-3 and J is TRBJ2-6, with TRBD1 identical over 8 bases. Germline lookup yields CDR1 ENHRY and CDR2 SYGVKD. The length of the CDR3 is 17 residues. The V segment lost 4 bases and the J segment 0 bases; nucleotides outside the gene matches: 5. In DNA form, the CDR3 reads TGTGCCATCAGTGCAGGGGGCGACAGCTCTGGGGCCAACGTCCTGACTTTC. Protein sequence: CAISAGGDSSGANVLTF.

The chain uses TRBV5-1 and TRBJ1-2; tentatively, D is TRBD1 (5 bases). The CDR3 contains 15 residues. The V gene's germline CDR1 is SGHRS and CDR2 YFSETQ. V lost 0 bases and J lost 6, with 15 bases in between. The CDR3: CASSLDLSDRDGYTF. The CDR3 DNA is TGCGCCAGCAGCTTGGATTTGAGTGACAGAGATGGCTACACCTTC.

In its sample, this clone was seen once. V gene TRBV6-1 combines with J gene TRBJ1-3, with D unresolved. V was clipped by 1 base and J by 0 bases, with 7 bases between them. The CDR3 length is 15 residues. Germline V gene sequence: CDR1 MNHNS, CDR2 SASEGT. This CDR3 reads CASSEGGHSGNTIYF. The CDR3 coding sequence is TGTGCCAGCAGTGAAGGCGGGCACTCTGGAAACACCATATATTTT.

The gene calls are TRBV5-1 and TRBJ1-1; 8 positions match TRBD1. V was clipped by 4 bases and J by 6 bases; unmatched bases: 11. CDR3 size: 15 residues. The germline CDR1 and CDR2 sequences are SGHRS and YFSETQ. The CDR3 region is CASSTLTGDVPEAFF. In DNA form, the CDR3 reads TGCGCCAGCAGCACCTTGACAGGGGATGTACCTGAAGCTTTCTTT.

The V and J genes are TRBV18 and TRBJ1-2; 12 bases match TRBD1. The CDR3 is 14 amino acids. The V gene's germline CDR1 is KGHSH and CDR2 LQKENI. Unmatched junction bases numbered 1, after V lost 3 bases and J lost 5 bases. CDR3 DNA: TGTGCCAGCTCACCGGGACAGGGGGCGTATGGCTACACCTTC. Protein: CASSPGQGAYGYTF.

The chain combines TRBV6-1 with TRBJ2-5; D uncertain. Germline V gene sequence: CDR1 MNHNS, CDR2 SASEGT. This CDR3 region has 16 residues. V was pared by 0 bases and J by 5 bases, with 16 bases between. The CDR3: CASSEALLVLEETQYF. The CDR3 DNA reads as TGTGCCAGCAGTGAAGCGCTTCTGGTGCTGGAGGAGACCCAGTACTTC.

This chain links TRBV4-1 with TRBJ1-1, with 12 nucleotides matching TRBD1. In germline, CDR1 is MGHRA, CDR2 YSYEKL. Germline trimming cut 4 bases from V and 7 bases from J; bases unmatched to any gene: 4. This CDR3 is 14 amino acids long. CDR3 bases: TGCGCCAGCAGCCCGGGACAGGGGGCGGTTGAAGCTTTCTTT. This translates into CASSPGQGAVEAFF.

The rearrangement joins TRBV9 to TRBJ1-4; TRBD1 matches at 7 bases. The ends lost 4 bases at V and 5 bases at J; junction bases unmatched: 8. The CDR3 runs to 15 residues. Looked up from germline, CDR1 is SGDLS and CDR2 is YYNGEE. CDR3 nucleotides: TGTGCCAGCAGCCCCCAAGAGGGGGCGAATGAAAAACTGTTTTTT. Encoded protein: CASSPQEGANEKLFF. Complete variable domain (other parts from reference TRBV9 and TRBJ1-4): DSGVTQTPKHLITATGQRVTLRCSPRSGDLSVYWYQQSLDQGLQFLIQYYNGEERAKGNILERFSAQQFPDLHSELNLSSLELGDSALYFCASSPQEGANEKLFFGSGTQLSVL.

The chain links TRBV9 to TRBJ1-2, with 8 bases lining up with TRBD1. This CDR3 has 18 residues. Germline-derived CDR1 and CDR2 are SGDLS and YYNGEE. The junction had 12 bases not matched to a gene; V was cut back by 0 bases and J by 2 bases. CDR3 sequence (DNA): TGTGCCAGCAGCGTAGGAATTCCGGGACAGGCCTTAAACTATGGCTACACCTTC. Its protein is CASSVGIPGQALNYGYTF.